This T cell receptor beta chain appears in the sequencing data of a study of molecular identifiers for immune sequencing clone quantification. Study-level points and caveats: Researchers reportedly could pick up spiked Jurkat TCR RNA from one cell mixed into some 1 million naive cells. Sharing of a barcode by identical TCR molecules could cause highly expanded clone sizes to be underestimated.

Germline V lookup: CDR1 SGHTA, CDR2 FQGNSA. The CDR3 is 14 amino acids. The V segment lost 3 bases and the J segment 9 bases; nucleotides outside the gene matches: 8. This clonotype was counted a few times. Its antigen is currently unknown. It was with previously described methods and listed TCR primers that bulk TCR libraries were made. TCRdb called the PCR reads again in MiXCR, with one record for every CDR3 protein. Of a few hundred thousand distinct CDR3 sequences detected, about 20% appear once; the ten largest clones hold around 0.84%. The sequenced material came from naive CD8+ T cells from blood, with Jurkat cell RNA spiked in. The subset denotes: FACS-sorted CD8+CD4-CCR7+CD45RA+ naive T cells. The chain combines TRBV7-2 with TRBJ2-1; TRBD2 agrees at 7 bases. The TCR was taken from a human donor in good health. Some libraries in this study had Jurkat cell RNA spiked in. In nucleotides, the CDR3 is TGTGCCAGCAGCTTTGCGGGGGTTAGTGGTGAGCAGTTCTTC. It specifies CASSFAGVSGEQFF.